This record covers a single T cell receptor beta chain. Other DNA sequences in this sample translate to the same CDR3. Patients at the Seattle site were enrolled during active infection and followed longitudinally. Authors' processing steps: By means of reference gene primer amplification, nucleated cell counts were estimated. This table comes from immunoSEQ multiplex PCR, and its TCRdb copy is limited to in-frame clones, with some not included. V, J and clone size are those of that table, while D and trimming were read from the DNA. The table shows fewer than 300,000 clones, with roughly nine tenths occurring only once. The sample originates from a study of blood T cell repertoires in COVID-19. Across the whole study: Samples taken during acute and convalescent COVID-19 were collected in the United States, Italy and Spain. Sources were T cells, B-cell-depleted T cells, or PBMCs; the material itself was cDNA or gDNA.

Deletions cut 2 bases from V and 3 bases from J, with 12 bases between. Germline CDR1 and CDR2: SGHRS and YFSETQ. The CDR3 length is 14 residues. The clonotype was recovered from a woman aged 25-40 years with COVID-19, enrolled during active disease. This chain connects TRBV5-1 to TRBJ2-7, with D perhaps TRBD2 (6 bases). Sequencing was carried out using peripheral blood. The CDR3 coding sequence is TGCGCCAGCAGCTTAAGTGGCGGGGACTACGAGCAGTACTTC. This sequence encodes CASSLSGGDYEQYF.